The T cell receptor beta chain described here comes from a study of blood T cell repertoires in COVID-19. As for the study in general: From T cells, B-cell-depleted T cells, or PBMCs came the material, which was cDNA or gDNA.

Authors' data handling: Reference gene primer amplification in the assay estimated nucleated cell counts. Repertoires were generated with immunoSEQ multiplex PCR, while TCRdb's copy carries only in-frame clones and drops some. V, J and clone size are taken as reported in that table, and D and trimming were inferred from the DNA itself. Seen here are about 280,000 clones, about nine tenths observed once, and the top ten hold less than 1%. Input material: peripheral blood. This TCR came from a woman in her thirties or forties who had recovered from COVID-19.

CDR3 in DNA: TGTGCCAGCTCACCTACAGGGGGGAGCTCTGGGGCCAACGTCCTGACTTTC. Its translation: CASSPTGGSSGANVLTF. The chain couples TRBV18 to TRBJ2-6; 8 bases are shared with TRBD1. Germline V gene data show CDR1 as KGHSH and CDR2 as LQKENI. J lost 0 bases, V lost 3 bases, and 4 bases had no gene match. This CDR3 is 17 amino acids long.